This T cell receptor (beta chain) originates from a study of shared clonotypes between healthy human individuals. Study background: CD4 naive and CD4 memory each took three plates per donor, while CD8 naive took two and CD8 memory one.

Note on this clone: Antigen unknown.

The CDR3 consists of 17 residues. The ends lost 1 base at V and 2 bases at J; junction bases unmatched: 10. Germline CDR1 SGDLS, CDR2 YYNGEE. General study findings and limits: Naive subsets typically showed greater estimated richness than memory subsets.

Clones were sequenced by immunoSEQ multiplex PCR, and TCRdb holds only the in-frame ones, with some missing. This sample yields some 2 million clones, of which approximately 95% are seen a single time; 1.1% belongs to the top ten. CD45RO-negative cells were positively selected for CCR7, leaving out terminally differentiated effector memory CD45RA+ cells. The chain employs TRBV9 and TRBJ2-3, with TRBD1 matching 7 bases. The receptor was isolated from a man between 18 and 29 years old in good health. Sequenced material: naive CD8+ T cells sorted from blood. The DNA of the CDR3 is TGTGCCAGCAGCGTATACCCCGGACAGGAAGCCACAGATACGCAGTATTTT. Its translation: CASSVYPGQEATDTQYF. Combining the CDR3 with reference TRBV9 and TRBJ2-3 gives the whole variable domain DSGVTQTPKHLITATGQRVTLRCSPRSGDLSVYWYQQSLDQGLQFLIQYYNGEERAKGNILERFSAQQFPDLHSELNLSSLELGDSALYFCASSVYPGQEATDTQYFGPGTRLTVL.